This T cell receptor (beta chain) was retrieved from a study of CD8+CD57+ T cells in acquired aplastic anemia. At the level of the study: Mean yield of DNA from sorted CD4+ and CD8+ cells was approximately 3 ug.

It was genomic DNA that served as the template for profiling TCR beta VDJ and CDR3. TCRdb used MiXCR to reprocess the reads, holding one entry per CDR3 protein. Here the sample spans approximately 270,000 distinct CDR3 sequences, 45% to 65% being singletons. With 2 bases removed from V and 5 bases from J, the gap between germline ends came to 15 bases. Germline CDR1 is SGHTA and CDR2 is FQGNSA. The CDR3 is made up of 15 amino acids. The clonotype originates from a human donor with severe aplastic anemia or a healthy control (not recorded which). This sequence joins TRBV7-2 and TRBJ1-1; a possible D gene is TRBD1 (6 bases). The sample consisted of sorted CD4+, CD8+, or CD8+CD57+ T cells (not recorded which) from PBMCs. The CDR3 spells CASSLLAGVLTEAFF. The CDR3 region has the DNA TGTGCCAGCAGCTTATTAGCAGGGGTTTTGACTGAAGCTTTCTTT.